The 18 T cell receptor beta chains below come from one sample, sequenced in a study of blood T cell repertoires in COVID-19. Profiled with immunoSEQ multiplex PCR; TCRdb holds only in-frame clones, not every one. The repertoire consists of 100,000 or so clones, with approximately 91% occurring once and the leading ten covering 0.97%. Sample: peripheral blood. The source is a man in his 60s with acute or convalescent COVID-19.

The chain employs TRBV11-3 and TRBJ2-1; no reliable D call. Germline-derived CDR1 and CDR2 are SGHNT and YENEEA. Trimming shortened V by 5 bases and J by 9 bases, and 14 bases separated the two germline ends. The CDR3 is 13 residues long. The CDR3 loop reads CASSTSRGGEQFF. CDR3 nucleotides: TGTGCCAGCAGCACCTCTAGAGGCGGTGAGCAGTTCTTC. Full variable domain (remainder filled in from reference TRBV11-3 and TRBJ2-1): EAGVVQSPRYKIIEKKQPVAFWCNPISGHNTLYWYLQNLGQGPELLIRYENEEAVDDSQLPKDRFSAERLKGVDSTLKIQPAELGDSAVYLCASSTSRGGEQFFGPGTRLTVL.

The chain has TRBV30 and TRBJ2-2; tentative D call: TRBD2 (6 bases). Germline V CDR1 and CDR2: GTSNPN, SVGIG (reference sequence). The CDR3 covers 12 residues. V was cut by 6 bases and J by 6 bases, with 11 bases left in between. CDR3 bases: TGTGCCTGTCCTGGAGGGCCCGGGGAGCTGTTTTTT. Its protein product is CACPGGPGELFF.

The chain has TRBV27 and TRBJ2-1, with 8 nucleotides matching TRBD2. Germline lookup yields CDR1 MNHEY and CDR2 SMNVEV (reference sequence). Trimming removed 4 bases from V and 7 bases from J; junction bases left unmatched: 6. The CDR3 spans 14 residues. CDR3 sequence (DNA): TGTGCCAGCAGTTCCAATAGCGGGACAAATGAGCAGTTCTTC. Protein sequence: CASSSNSGTNEQFF.

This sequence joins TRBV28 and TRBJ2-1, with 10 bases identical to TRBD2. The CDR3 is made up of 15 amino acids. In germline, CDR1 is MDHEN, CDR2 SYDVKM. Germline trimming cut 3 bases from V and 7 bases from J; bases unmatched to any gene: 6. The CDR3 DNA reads TGTGCCAGCAGTTTTTCTAGCGGGAGTTATAATGAGCAGTTCTTC. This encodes CASSFSSGSYNEQFF.

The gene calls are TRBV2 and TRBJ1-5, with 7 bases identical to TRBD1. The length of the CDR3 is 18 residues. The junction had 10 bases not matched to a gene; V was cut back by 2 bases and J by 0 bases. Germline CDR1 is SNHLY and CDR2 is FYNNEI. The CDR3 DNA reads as TGTGCCAGCAGTGAATGGGGACAGAAAGACTATAGCAATCAGCCCCAGCATTTT. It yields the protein CASSEWGQKDYSNQPQHF.

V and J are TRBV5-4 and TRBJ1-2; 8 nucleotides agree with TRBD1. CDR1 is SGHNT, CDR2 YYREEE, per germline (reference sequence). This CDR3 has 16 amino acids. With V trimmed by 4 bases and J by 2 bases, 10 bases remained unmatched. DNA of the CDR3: TGTGCCAGCAGCCCCACTGGACAGGGTCGGAACTATGGCTACACCTTC. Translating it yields CASSPTGQGRNYGYTF.

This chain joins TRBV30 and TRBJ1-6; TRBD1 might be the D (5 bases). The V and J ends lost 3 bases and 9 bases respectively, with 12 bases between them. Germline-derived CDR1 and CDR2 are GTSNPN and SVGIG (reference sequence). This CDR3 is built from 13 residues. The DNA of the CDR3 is TGTGCCTGGAGCTCAGCGGGGGTTTCACCCCTCCACTTT. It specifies CAWSSAGVSPLHF.

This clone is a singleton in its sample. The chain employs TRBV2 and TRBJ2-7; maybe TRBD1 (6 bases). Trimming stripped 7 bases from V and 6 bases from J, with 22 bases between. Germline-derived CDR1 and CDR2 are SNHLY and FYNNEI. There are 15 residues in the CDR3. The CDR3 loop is CASNYLQTGSGEQYF. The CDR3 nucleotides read TGTGCCAGCAACTACCTCCAGACAGGATCGGGCGAGCAGTACTTC. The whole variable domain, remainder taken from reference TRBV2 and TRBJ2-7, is EPEVTQTPSHQVTQMGQEVILRCVPISNHLYFYWYRQILGQKVEFLVSFYNNEISEKSEIFDDQFSVERPDGSNFTLKIRSTKLEDSAMYFCASNYLQTGSGEQYFGPGTRLTVT.

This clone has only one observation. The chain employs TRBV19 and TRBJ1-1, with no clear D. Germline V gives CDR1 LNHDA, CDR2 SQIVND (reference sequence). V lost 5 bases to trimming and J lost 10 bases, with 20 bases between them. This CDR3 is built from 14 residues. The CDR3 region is CASSFPFMGSGAFF. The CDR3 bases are TGTGCCAGTAGTTTCCCTTTTATGGGCAGCGGAGCTTTCTTT.

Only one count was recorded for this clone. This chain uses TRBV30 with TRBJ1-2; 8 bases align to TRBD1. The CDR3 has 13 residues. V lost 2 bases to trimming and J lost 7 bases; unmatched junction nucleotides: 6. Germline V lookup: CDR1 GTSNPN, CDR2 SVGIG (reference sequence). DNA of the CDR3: TGTGCCTGGAGTATACGGGACAGGCTTGGCTACACCTTC. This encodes CAWSIRDRLGYTF.

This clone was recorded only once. The CDR3 nucleotides are TGTGCCAGCAGCTCCCCGGGACAGGGAATGGGAAAACTGTTTTTT. This gives the protein CASSSPGQGMGKLFF. The gene calls are TRBV7-6 and TRBJ1-4; TRBD1 matches 9 bases. Germline loops: CDR1 SGHVS, CDR2 FNYEAQ. The junction had 10 bases not matched to a gene; V was cut back by 4 bases and J by 10 bases. The CDR3 covers 15 residues.

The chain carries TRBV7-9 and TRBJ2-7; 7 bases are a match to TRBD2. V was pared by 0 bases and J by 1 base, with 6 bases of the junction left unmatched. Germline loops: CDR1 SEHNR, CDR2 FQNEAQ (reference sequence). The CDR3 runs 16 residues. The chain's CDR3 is CASSLAGGPRSYEQYV. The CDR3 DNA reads TGTGCCAGCAGCTTAGCGGGAGGGCCAAGGTCCTACGAGCAGTACGTC.

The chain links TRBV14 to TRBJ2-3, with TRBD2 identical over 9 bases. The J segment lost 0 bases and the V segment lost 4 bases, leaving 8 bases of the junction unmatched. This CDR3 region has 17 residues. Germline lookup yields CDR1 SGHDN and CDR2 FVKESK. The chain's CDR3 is CASSPPTSGPSTDTQYF. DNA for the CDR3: TGTGCCAGCAGCCCGCCGACTAGCGGACCTAGCACAGATACGCAGTATTTT.

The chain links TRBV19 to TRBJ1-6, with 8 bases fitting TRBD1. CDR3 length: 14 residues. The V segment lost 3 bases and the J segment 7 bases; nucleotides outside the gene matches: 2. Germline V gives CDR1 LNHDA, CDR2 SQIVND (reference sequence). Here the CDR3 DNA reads TGTGCCAGTAGTATGCGACAGGGGAATTCACCCCTCCACTTT. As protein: CASSMRQGNSPLHF.

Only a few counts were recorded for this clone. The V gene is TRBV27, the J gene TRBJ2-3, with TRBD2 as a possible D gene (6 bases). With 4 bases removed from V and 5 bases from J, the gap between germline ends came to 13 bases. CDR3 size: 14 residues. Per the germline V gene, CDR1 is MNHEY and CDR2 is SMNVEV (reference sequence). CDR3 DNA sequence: TGTGCCAGCAGTTCGCACTTGGGAGGAGATACGCAGTATTTT. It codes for CASSSHLGGDTQYF.

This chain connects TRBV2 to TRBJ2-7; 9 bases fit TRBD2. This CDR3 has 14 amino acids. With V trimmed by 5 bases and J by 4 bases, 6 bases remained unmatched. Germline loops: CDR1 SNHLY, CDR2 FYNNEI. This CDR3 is CASSRGLASYEQYV. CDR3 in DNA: TGTGCCAGCAGTAGGGGACTAGCCTCTTACGAGCAGTACGTC.

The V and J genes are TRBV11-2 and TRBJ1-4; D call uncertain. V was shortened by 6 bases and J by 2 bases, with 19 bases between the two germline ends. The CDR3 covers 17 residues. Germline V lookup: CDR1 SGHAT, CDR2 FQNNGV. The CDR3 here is CASSLLNPGGTNEKLFF. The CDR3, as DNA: TGTGCCAGCAGTCTCCTTAACCCAGGAGGCACTAATGAAAAACTGTTTTTT.

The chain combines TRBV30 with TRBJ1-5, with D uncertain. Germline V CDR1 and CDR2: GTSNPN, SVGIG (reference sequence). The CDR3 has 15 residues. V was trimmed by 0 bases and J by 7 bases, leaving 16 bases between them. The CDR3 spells CAWSVRYGRRQPQHF. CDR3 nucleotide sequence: TGTGCCTGGAGTGTACGCTACGGTCGGCGGCAGCCCCAGCATTTT.